Below are 26 T cell receptor beta chains sequenced from a single sample in a study of T-cell reconstitution after alpha-beta-depleted transplantation in children. Unique molecular identifiers featured in how the TCRbeta library was prepared. MiXCR, run by TCRdb on the PCR reads, gives a single entry per CDR3 protein. Here the sample spans over 120,000 distinct CDR3 sequences, 7.5% to 9% being singletons. Sequenced material: PBMCs, mostly from graft donor cells, taken 180 days after TCRalphabeta/CD19-depleted stem cell transplant. These TCRs come from a female patient aged 2-15 years who had a stem cell transplant for congenital amegakaryocytic thrombocytopenia, so the T cells may come from the graft donor.

In this sample, this clonotype turned up many times. CDR3 loop: CSVELLGVGQETQYF. CDR3 sequence (DNA): TGCAGCGTTGAACTTCTAGGGGTCGGTCAAGAGACCCAGTACTTC. The chain is built from TRBV29-1 and TRBJ2-5; tentative D call: TRBD1 (5 bases). The V end lost 2 bases, the J end lost 2 bases, and 15 bases lay between the germline ends. This CDR3 spans 15 amino acids. CDR1 SQVTM and CDR2 ANQGSEA come from the germline V gene. Full variable domain (missing parts from reference TRBV29-1 and TRBJ2-5): SAVISQKPSRDICQRGTSLTIQCQVDSQVTMMFWYRQQPGQSLTLIATANQGSEATYESGFVIDKFPISRPNLTFSTLTVSNMSPEDSSIYLCSVELLGVGQETQYFGPGTRLLVL.

The rearrangement links TRBV2 to TRBJ2-2; D is unclear. V was pared by 8 bases and J by 5 bases, with 15 bases between. The CDR3 runs 14 residues. Germline CDR1 and CDR2: SNHLY and FYNNEI. This chain's CDR3 is CASRIDGTTGELFF. The CDR3 DNA follows: TGTGCCAGCCGAATCGACGGAACTACCGGGGAGCTGTTTTTT.

In the case of this clonotype: A much larger clone sits a single nucleotide away, making a read error possible. Likely a read error: the CDR3 ends without its conserved phenylalanine or tryptophan. The J gene is TRBJ2-7, the V gene TRBV19; 10 bases are a match to TRBD2. CDR3 length equals 14 residues. Germline CDR1 reads LNHDA; CDR2 reads SQIVND (reference sequence). Losses at the gene ends were 5 bases for V and 7 bases for J; bases not matched to a gene: 8. CDR3 residues: CASSQLAGPGEQYL. In DNA, the CDR3 is TGTGCCAGTAGTCAACTAGCGGGACCGGGAGAGCAGTACTTG.

For this clonotype: A single base separates this from a much larger clone, so it may be a read error. V usage is TRBV7-8 and J usage is TRBJ2-5; perhaps TRBD1 as D (6 bases). V gave up 5 bases and J gave up 5 bases, with 18 bases separating them. The CDR3 runs 15 residues. The germline CDR1 and CDR2 sequences are SGHVS and FQNEAQ. The CDR3 loop reads CASSPSEWGLETQYF. The CDR3, as DNA: TGTGCCAGCAGCCCGTCCGAGTGGGGGCTGGAGACCCAGTACTTC. The whole variable domain, filled in from reference TRBV7-8 and TRBJ2-5, reads GAGVSQSPRYKVAKRGQDVALRCDPISGHVSLFWYQQALGQGPEFLTYFQNEAQLDKSGLPSDRFFAERPEGSVSTLKIQRTQQEDSAVYLCASSPSEWGLETQYFGPGTRLLVL.

About this clonotype: This clone may be a read error of a much larger clone one base away. This chain links TRBV2 with TRBJ2-5; 7 bases match TRBD1. Per the germline V gene, CDR1 is SNHLY and CDR2 is FYNNEI. This CDR3 has 13 amino acids. The CDR3 is CASGQVFGETKYF. CDR3 DNA: TGTGCCAGCGGACAGGTGTTTGGGGAGACCAAGTACTTC.

The table lists this clonotype with a few counts. The chain is built from TRBV6-1 and TRBJ2-5, with 7 bases identical to TRBD1. CDR1 is MNHNS and CDR2 is SASEGT in the germline V gene. Trimming took 9 bases from V and 5 from J; bases not matched to a gene: 9. The CDR3 sequence is 13 residues long. Written as DNA, the CDR3 is TGTGCCAGTAGAGACAGGGTGAGGGAGACCCAGTACTTC. As protein: CASRDRVRETQYF.

This chain connects TRBV20-1 to TRBJ2-5; no reliable D call. V dropped 6 bases and J dropped 4 bases, with 9 bases sitting between them. CDR3 length equals 11 residues. Germline values: CDR1 DFQATT, CDR2 SNEGSKA (reference sequence). Here the CDR3 reads CSAKGRETQYF. DNA for the CDR3: TGCAGTGCCAAGGGTAGAGAGACCCAGTACTTC.

This clonotype turned up a few times. The chain has TRBV28 and TRBJ1-2; 7 bases are shared with TRBD1. CDR3 length equals 13 residues. Unmatched junction bases numbered 8, after V lost 5 bases and J lost 8 bases. Germline V gene sequence: CDR1 MDHEN, CDR2 SYDVKM. The CDR3 is CASSPPGQRGYTF. The CDR3 region has the DNA TGTGCCAGCAGTCCACCGGGACAGAGGGGCTACACCTTC.

This clonotype was counted a few times. CDR3 loop: CSVPGRTNTGELFF. The CDR3 DNA is TGCAGTGTCCCGGGACGGACCAACACCGGGGAGCTGTTTTTT. The chain has TRBV20-1 and TRBJ2-2; tentatively, D is TRBD1 or TRBD2 (5 bases each). The CDR3 length is 14 residues. CDR1 is DFQATT and CDR2 is SNEGSKA in the germline V gene (reference sequence). With 7 bases removed from V and 2 bases from J, the gap between germline ends came to 14 bases.

This clonotype was seen many times. The genes are TRBV6-2 or TRBV6-3 and TRBJ1-1; D is undetermined. CDR1 is MNHEY, CDR2 SVGEGT, per germline. CDR3 length: 15 residues. V lost 2 bases to trimming and J lost 1 base, with 11 bases between them. CDR3 residues: CASSYALPRNTEAFF. The CDR3, as DNA: TGTGCCAGCAGTTACGCGCTCCCGAGGAACACTGAAGCTTTCTTT.

The chain recombines TRBV20-1 with TRBJ1-2; D not certain. Germline V gives CDR1 DFQATT, CDR2 SNEGSKA (reference sequence). Trimming removed 6 bases from V and 2 bases from J, with 10 bases in between. The length of the CDR3 is 12 residues. The CDR3 sequence: CSANDGNYGYTF. CDR3 in DNA: TGCAGTGCCAATGACGGAAACTATGGCTACACCTTC.

The rearrangement joins TRBV27 to TRBJ2-5; 8 bases agree with TRBD1. Germline CDR1 MNHEY, CDR2 SMNVEV (reference sequence). The CDR3 is made up of 16 amino acids. Germline trimming cut 1 base from V and 13 bases from J; bases unmatched to any gene: 17. The CDR3 coding sequence is TGTGCCAGCAGTTTATTTTGGGGCAGGGGGCCCAACTATCTGTACTTC. It encodes CASSLFWGRGPNYLYF.

The CDR3 DNA follows: TGTGCCAGCTCAGCTTGGGTCACTGGCACAGATACGCAGTATTTT. Translated: CASSAWVTGTDTQYF. The chain joins TRBV28 to TRBJ2-3; D unresolved. Germline V lookup: CDR1 MDHEN, CDR2 SYDVKM. The CDR3 loop spans 15 amino acids. Trimming pared 8 bases from V and 1 base from J, leaving 16 bases between.

This clonotype was recorded a few times. V usage is TRBV6-6 and J usage is TRBJ2-7; D is undetermined. The CDR3 consists of 13 residues. Between the trimmed V and J ends, which lost 5 bases and 6 bases, there was a span of 14 bases. Germline lookup yields CDR1 MNHNY and CDR2 SVGAGI (reference sequence). The CDR3 loop is CASSTFLRSEQYF. The CDR3 DNA reads TGTGCCAGCAGTACCTTCCTTCGCTCCGAGCAGTACTTC.

This clonotype was detected ten times or more. The chain carries TRBV5-1 and TRBJ2-5; the D gene could be TRBD1 or TRBD2 (5 bases each). V dropped 7 bases and J dropped 10 bases, with 26 bases sitting between them. Looked up from germline, CDR1 is SGHRS and CDR2 is YFSETQ. This CDR3 comprises 15 residues. The CDR3 region is CASGLPGLSAGDQYF. The CDR3 DNA sequence: TGCGCCAGCGGACTTCCGGGGCTCTCCGCCGGGGACCAGTACTTC.

This clonotype was recorded many times. J is TRBJ2-3 and V is TRBV20-1; 12 bases fit TRBD2. CDR3 length: 13 amino acids. The V gene's germline CDR1 is DFQATT and CDR2 SNEGSKA (reference sequence). CDR3 sequence: CSPTSGRTAVQYF. DNA for the CDR3: TGCAGCCCCACTAGCGGGAGGACGGCTGTGCAGTATTTT.

This clonotype was observed at least ten times. This rearrangement joins TRBV12-3 or TRBV12-4 to TRBJ2-2; TRBD2 agrees at 11 bases. The CDR3 consists of 15 residues. V trimming: 4 bases; J trimming: 6 bases; junction bases outside the gene matches: 4. The CDR3 sequence is CASSSGLAGAGELFF. CDR3 in DNA: TGTGCCAGCAGTTCAGGACTAGCGGGTGCCGGGGAGCTGTTTTTT.

This clonotype was seen repeatedly, ten times or more. The J gene is TRBJ2-5, the V gene TRBV4-1, with D possibly matching TRBD2 (6 bases). CDR3 length equals 15 residues. V lost 0 bases and J 5 bases, leaving 13 bases between the germline ends. Germline CDR1 reads MGHRA; CDR2 reads YSYEKL. CDR3 residues: CASSQDPGEWETQYF. CDR3 sequence (DNA): TGCGCCAGCAGCCAAGATCCGGGGGAGTGGGAGACCCAGTACTTC.

This clonotype was seen repeatedly, ten times or more. This chain connects TRBV10-3 to TRBJ2-7, with no clear D. Germline CDR1 reads ENHRY; CDR2 reads SYGVKD. This CDR3 has 11 residues. The V end lost 4 bases, the J end lost 1 base, and 2 bases lay between the germline ends. The CDR3 spells CAISGSYEQYF. The CDR3 DNA sequence: TGTGCCATCAGTGGGTCCTACGAGCAGTACTTC.

This clonotype turned up a few times. V gene TRBV27 combines with J gene TRBJ1-2; 8 nucleotides line up with TRBD1. Trimming at V came to 4 bases and at J to 0 bases, leaving 1 base not matched to a gene. Looked up from germline, CDR1 is MNHEY and CDR2 is SMNVEV (reference sequence). The CDR3 loop spans 14 amino acids. CDR3 region: CASSWTGSNYGYTF. Here the CDR3 DNA reads TGTGCCAGCAGTTGGACAGGGTCTAACTATGGCTACACCTTC.

The chain links TRBV11-1 to TRBJ2-7; maybe TRBD2 (6 bases). The V and J ends lost 3 bases and 1 base respectively, with 22 bases between them. CDR3 length: 18 residues. CDR1 and CDR2 from the germline V gene are SGHAT and FQDESV (reference sequence). CDR3 region: CASSLGAGPTPPSYEQYF. As DNA, the CDR3 is TGTGCCAGCAGCTTGGGAGCGGGCCCAACCCCCCCTTCCTACGAGCAGTACTTC. Together with reference TRBV11-1 and TRBJ2-7, the CDR3 gives the full variable domain: EAEVAQSPRYKITEKSQAVAFWCDPISGHATLYWYRQILGQGPELLVQFQDESVVDDSQLPKDRFSAERLKGVDSTLKIQPAELGDSAMYLCASSLGAGPTPPSYEQYFGPGTRLTVT.

This clonotype was observed many times. The V gene is TRBV4-3, the J gene TRBJ1-5; D is undetermined. Germline lookup yields CDR1 LGHNA and CDR2 YSLEER. This CDR3 spans 15 amino acids. V was shortened by 0 bases and J by 0 bases, with 6 bases between the two germline ends. CDR3 sequence: CASSQDVGSNQPQHF. The CDR3 DNA sequence: TGCGCCAGCAGCCAAGATGTCGGTAGCAATCAGCCCCAGCATTTT.

J is TRBJ1-6 and V is TRBV20-1, with TRBD1 identical over 7 bases. Germline V lookup: CDR1 DFQATT, CDR2 SNEGSKA (reference sequence). V dropped 4 bases and J dropped 7; count of bases not matched to a gene: 1. CDR3 size: 12 residues. CDR3 residues: CSANRGNSPLHF. Written as DNA, the CDR3 is TGCAGTGCTAACAGGGGAAATTCACCCCTCCACTTT.

In the case of this clonotype: A much larger clone is a single base away; this may be a read error. The CDR3 reads CSARDLMRQSSSYQQYF. The DNA of the CDR3 is TGCAGTGCTAGAGATCTGATGCGGCAGTCTTCCTCCTACCAGCAGTACTTC. The rearrangement links TRBV20-1 to TRBJ2-7; D uncertain. CDR1 and CDR2 from the germline V gene are DFQATT and SNEGSKA (reference sequence). This CDR3 comprises 17 residues.

The V and J genes are TRBV10-3 and TRBJ1-6; 7 bases align to TRBD1. Germline trimming cut 10 bases from V and 7 bases from J; bases unmatched to any gene: 7. This CDR3 is built from 13 residues. Germline CDR1 ENHRY, CDR2 SYGVKD. The CDR3 DNA follows: TGTGCCACAGTGGGACAGTTAAATTCACCCCTCCACTTT. It encodes CATVGQLNSPLHF.

This chain connects TRBV19 to TRBJ1-5, with 8 bases matching TRBD1. Looked up from germline, CDR1 is LNHDA and CDR2 is SQIVND (reference sequence). The CDR3 is 19 residues long. With V trimmed by 8 bases and J by 0 bases, 18 bases remained unmatched. CDR3 sequence: CASSSGKDRAKYSNQPQHF. CDR3 bases: TGTGCCAGTTCGTCCGGGAAGGACAGGGCAAAATATAGCAATCAGCCCCAGCATTTT. The full variable domain, in which reference TRBV19 and TRBJ1-5 provide the parts outside the CDR3, is DGGITQSPKYLFRKEGQNVTLSCEQNLNHDAMYWYRQDPGQGLRLIYYSQIVNDFQKGDIAEGYSVSREKKESFPLTVTSAQKNPTAFYLCASSSGKDRAKYSNQPQHFGDGTRLSIL.